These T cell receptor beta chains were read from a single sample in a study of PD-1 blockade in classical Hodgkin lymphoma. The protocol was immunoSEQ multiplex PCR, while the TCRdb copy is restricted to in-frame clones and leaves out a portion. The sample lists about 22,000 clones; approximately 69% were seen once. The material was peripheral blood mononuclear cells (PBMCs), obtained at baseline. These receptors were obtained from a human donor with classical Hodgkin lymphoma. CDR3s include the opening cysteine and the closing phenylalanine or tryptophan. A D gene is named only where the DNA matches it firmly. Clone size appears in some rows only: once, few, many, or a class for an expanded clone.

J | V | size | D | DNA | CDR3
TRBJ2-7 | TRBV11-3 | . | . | TGTGCCAGCAGCTTAGTCCAGGGAGGGCAGTACTTC | CASSLVQGGQYF
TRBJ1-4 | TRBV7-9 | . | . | TGTGCCAGCAGCTTAGATGGGGGTGAAAAACTGTTTTTT | CASSLDGGEKLFF
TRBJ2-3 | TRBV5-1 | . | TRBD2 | TGCGCCAGCAGCTTCGACATAGCGGGGTCGCTGACAGATACGCAGTATTTT | CASSFDIAGSLTDTQYF
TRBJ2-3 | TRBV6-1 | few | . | TGTGCCAGCAGTGAACAAGAGGGGGATACGCAGTATTTT | CASSEQEGDTQYF
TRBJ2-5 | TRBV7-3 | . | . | TGTGCCAGCAGCTTAGTAGGAGGCGTAGAGACCCAGTACTTC | CASSLVGGVETQYF
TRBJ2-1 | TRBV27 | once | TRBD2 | TGTGCCAGCACAGGTAGCGGGAGCATAAGTCGGTCCTACAATGAGCAGTTCTTC | CASTGSGSISRSYNEQFF
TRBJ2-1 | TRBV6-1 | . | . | TGTGCCAGCAGTGAAAGGTTGGACACAGCCTACAATGAGCAGTTCTTC | CASSERLDTAYNEQFF
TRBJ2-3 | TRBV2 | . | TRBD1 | TGTGCCAGCTCCAGGGACAGACTCACAGATACGCAGTATTTT | CASSRDRLTDTQYF
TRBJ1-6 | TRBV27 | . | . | TGTGCCAGCAGTTTTTGGAGACATCCCTATAATTCACCCCTCCACTTT | CASSFWRHPYNSPLHF
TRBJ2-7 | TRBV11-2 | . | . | TGTGCCAGCAGCTTAATGCAGGGACCCAATTCCTACGAGCAGTACTTC | CASSLMQGPNSYEQYF
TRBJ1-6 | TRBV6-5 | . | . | TGTGCCACCTGGTCGGGGGCCGGCTCACCCCTCCACTTT | CATWSGAGSPLHF
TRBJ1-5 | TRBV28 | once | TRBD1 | TGTGCCAGCAGGCCCTCCCGTCCGGGACAGGGTGTTCAGCCCCAGCATTTT | CASRPSRPGQGVQPQHF
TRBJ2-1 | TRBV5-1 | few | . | TGCGCCAGCAGCTTGGGGGCCTACAATGAGCAGTTCTTC | CASSLGAYNEQFF
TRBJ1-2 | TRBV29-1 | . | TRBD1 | TGCGGCGTTGATTCAGGGGGCGCAGCCTATGGCTACACCTTC | CGVDSGGAAYGYTF
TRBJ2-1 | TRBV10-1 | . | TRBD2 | TGCGCCAGCAGCCAATACCCTAGCGGAAACAATGAGCAGTTCTTC | CASSQYPSGNNEQFF
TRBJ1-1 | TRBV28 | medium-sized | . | TGTGCCAGCACTGCCCCGAACACTGAAGCTTTCTTT | CASTAPNTEAFF
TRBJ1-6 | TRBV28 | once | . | TGTGCCAGCAGTCCGAGCGGGGGGTGGTTCGGTAATTCACCCCTCCACTTT | CASSPSGGWFGNSPLHF
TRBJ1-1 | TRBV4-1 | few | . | TGCGCCAGCACCCGAGGGCAGTTCAACTTCCTGAACACTGAAGCTTTCTTT | CASTRGQFNFLNTEAFF
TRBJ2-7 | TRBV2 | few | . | TGTGCCAGCAGCCCCACAGGGGAGCAGTACTTC | CASSPTGEQYF
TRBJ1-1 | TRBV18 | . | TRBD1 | TGTGCCAGCTCACCCGACAGGGGCCCTGAAGCTTTCTTT | CASSPDRGPEAFF
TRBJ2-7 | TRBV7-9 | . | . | TGTGCCAGCAGCTTAGTTTTGACAGGATTTTCCTACGAGCAGTACTTC | CASSLVLTGFSYEQYF
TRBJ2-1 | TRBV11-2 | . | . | TGTGCCAGCAGCCCTTTTGGGAGGGGGTTTAATGAGCAGTTCTTC | CASSPFGRGFNEQFF
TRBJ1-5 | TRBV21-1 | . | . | TGTGCCAGCAGCAAAGTTGGAGGACAGGGAGGTGATCAGCCCCAGCATTTT | CASSKVGGQGGDQPQHF
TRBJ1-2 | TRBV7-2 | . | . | TGTGCCAGCAGCCCGAGCGGGGGGAGGTATGGCTACACCTTC | CASSPSGGRYGYTF
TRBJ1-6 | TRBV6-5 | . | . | TGTGCCAGCAGTCAAGGGCTTTCACCCCTCCACTTT | CASSQGLSPLHF
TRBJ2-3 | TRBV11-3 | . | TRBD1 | TGTGCCAGCAGCCCTAGGACAGGGGGCGAAGATACGCAGTATTTT | CASSPRTGGEDTQYF
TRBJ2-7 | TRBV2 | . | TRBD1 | TGTGCCAGCGGGGGACAGGGGACCTACGAGCAGTACTTC | CASGGQGTYEQYF
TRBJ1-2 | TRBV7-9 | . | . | TGTGCCAGCAGCACCCTTCAGGGATCGGGCGGCTACACCTTC | CASSTLQGSGGYTF
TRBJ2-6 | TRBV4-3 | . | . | TGCGCCAGCAGCCAAGCGCTCTCTGGGGCCAACGTCCTGACTTTC | CASSQALSGANVLTF
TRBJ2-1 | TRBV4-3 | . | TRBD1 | TGCGCCAGCAGCCAGTCAGGGGGCGAATTGAATGAGCAGTTCTTC | CASSQSGGELNEQFF
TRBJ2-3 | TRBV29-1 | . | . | TGCAGCGGGGGACCGGACGACCTCACAGATACGCAGTATTTT | CSGGPDDLTDTQYF
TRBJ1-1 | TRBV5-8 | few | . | TGTGCCAGCAGGAGCCGGGGGGTCACTGAAGCTTTCTTT | CASRSRGVTEAFF
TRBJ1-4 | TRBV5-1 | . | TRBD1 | TGCGCCAGCAGCTTGGCCGGGACAGCCAAGGAAAAACTGTTTTTT | CASSLAGTAKEKLFF
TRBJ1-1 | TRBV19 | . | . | TGTGCCAGTACCATAACCGGGGAGAACACTGAAGCTTTCTTT | CASTITGENTEAFF
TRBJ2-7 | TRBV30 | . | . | TGTGCCTGGAGTGCCAGCGGGCCCCGGTCCAAGCAGTACTTC | CAWSASGPRSKQYF
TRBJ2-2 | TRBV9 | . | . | TGTGCCAGCAGCGTAGGGCTATCCGAGGAGCTGTTTTTT | CASSVGLSEELFF
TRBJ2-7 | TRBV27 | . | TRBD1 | TGTGCCAGCGGGGGACAGGGGGCGAACGAGCAGTACTTC | CASGGQGANEQYF
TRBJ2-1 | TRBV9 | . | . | TGTGCCAGCAGCGGGTCAGGGGAGCAGTTCTTC | CASSGSGEQFF
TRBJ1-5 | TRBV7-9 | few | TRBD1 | TGTGCCAGCAGCGTAGGGGACAGGGGTGATCAGCCCCAGCATTTT | CASSVGDRGDQPQHF
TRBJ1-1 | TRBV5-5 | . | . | TGTGCCAGCAGCTTTGATACACCGAACACTGAAGCTTTCTTT | CASSFDTPNTEAFF
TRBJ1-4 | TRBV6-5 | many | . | TGTGCCAGCAGTTACAAAGGGGAAAGAAATGAAAAACTGTTTTTT | CASSYKGERNEKLFF
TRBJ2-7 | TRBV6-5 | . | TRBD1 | TGTGCCAGCAGCCCGGGACAGGGGGCTTACGAGCAGTACTTC | CASSPGQGAYEQYF
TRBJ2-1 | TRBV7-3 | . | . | TGTGCCAGCAGCTTATCGACTAGTGGCAATGAGCAGTTCTTC | CASSLSTSGNEQFF
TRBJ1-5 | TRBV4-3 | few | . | TGCGCCAGCAGCCAAGATACCAGATATCAGCCCCAGCATTTT | CASSQDTRYQPQHF
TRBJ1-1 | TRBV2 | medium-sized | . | TGTGCCAGCAGTGAACAGGTAGGGAACACTGAAGCTTTCTTT | CASSEQVGNTEAFF
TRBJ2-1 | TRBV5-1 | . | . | TGCGCCAGCAGCTTGGACAGGGCCACTTCCTACAATGAGCAGTTCTTC | CASSLDRATSYNEQFF
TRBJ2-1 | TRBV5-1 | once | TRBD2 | TGCGCCAGCAGCTTGGAGCGGGGGGACAATGAGCAGTTCTTC | CASSLERGDNEQFF
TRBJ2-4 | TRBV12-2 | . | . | TGTGCAAGTCGCTCAGGACAGGGGTTGTGGTGGAACATTCAGTACTTC | CASRSGQGLWWNIQYF